This passage covers 3 T cell receptor beta chains from one sample sequenced in a study of T cell responses to AZD1222 COVID-19 vaccine. Clones were read by immunoSEQ multiplex PCR, and TCRdb kept only the in-frame ones, dropping some. Of about 120,000 clones detected, around 90% appear once; the ten largest clones hold approximately 1.1%. Sequencing used peripheral blood, obtained on day 0 of AZD1222 vaccination. The receptors come from an adult in good health.

The rearrangement links TRBV19 to TRBJ2-7; D unresolved. V lost 5 bases and J 4 bases, leaving 15 bases between the germline ends. Per the germline V gene, CDR1 is LNHDA and CDR2 is SQIVND (reference sequence). The CDR3 extends over 14 amino acids. CDR3 amino acids: CASSVPSRTYEQYF. The DNA for the CDR3 is TGTGCCAGTAGTGTTCCGAGTCGTACTTACGAGCAGTACTTC.

The chain joins TRBV5-4 to TRBJ1-2; a weak D match, TRBD1 (6 bases). The CDR3 covers 14 residues. Germline loops: CDR1 SGHNT, CDR2 YYREEE (reference sequence). The V end was cut by 1 base, the J end by 1 base, with 8 bases between. The CDR3 nucleotides are TGTGCCAGCAGCTTGACAGGGTTTAACTATGGCTACACCTTC. This translates into CASSLTGFNYGYTF.

The chain recombines TRBV30 with TRBJ1-2, with unresolved D. The CDR3 consists of 15 residues. Trimming cost V 2 bases and J 4 bases, with 17 bases left between them. Germline-derived CDR1 and CDR2 are GTSNPN and SVGIG (reference sequence). DNA of the CDR3: TGTGCCTGGAGTTACGGAGGAAGCCCCCTCTATGGCTACACCTTC. Its translation is CAWSYGGSPLYGYTF.